Following are 14 T cell receptor beta chains from one sample sequenced in a study of blood T cell repertoires in COVID-19. The assay was immunoSEQ multiplex PCR, and TCRdb's table has in-frame clones only and misses some. The profile shows under 200,000 clones, 75% to 95% of them singletons. Sequenced: peripheral blood. All receptors come from a man aged 50 or older with acute or convalescent COVID-19.

The chain recombines TRBV15 with TRBJ1-4; D is undetermined. Deletions cut 3 bases from V and 4 bases from J, with 12 bases between. Germline lookup yields CDR1 LNHNV and CDR2 YYDKDF (reference sequence). The CDR3 is made up of 15 amino acids. CDR3 sequence reads: CATSSLGRDNEKLFF. The CDR3 coding sequence is TGTGCCACCAGCAGTCTAGGACGGGATAATGAAAAACTGTTTTTT.

The V call is TRBV2, the J call TRBJ1-3, with D possibly matching TRBD1 (6 bases). The ends were cut back, 3 bases at V and 6 bases at J, with 15 bases in the middle. CDR1 SNHLY and CDR2 FYNNEI come from the germline V gene. CDR3 length: 15 residues. The CDR3 here is CASSDPTGVLNTIYF. DNA for the CDR3: TGTGCCAGCAGTGACCCGACAGGCGTTCTAAACACCATATATTTT.

This clone was recorded a few times. The chain couples TRBV2 to TRBJ2-5, with 13 bases matching TRBD2. This CDR3 spans 15 amino acids. Germline V gene data show CDR1 as SNHLY and CDR2 as FYNNEI. After removal of 6 bases from V and 5 bases from J, the junction contained 6 bases not matched to a gene. The CDR3 DNA is TGTGCCAGCAGCCATACTAGCGGGAGGGAGGAGACCCAGTACTTC. Its translation is CASSHTSGREETQYF.

The chain employs TRBV21-1 and TRBJ2-7; TRBD1 is the table's D call and was not checked against the DNA. TRBV21-1 is termed a pseudogene. The CDR3 totals 15 residues. The CDR3 reads CASSKEVRTGYEQYV. CDR3 DNA sequence: TGTGCCAGCAGCAAAGAGGTGCGGACAGGGTACGAGCAGTACGTC.

V gene TRBV29-1 combines with J gene TRBJ2-5; D is possibly TRBD2 (5 bases). Germline V gene lookup returns CDR1 SQVTM and CDR2 ANQGSEA. V was pared by 6 bases and J by 1 base, with 9 bases between. The CDR3 loop spans 12 amino acids. For the CDR3, the DNA is TGCAGCGTATCCAGCGGCCAAGAGACCCAGTACTTC. Amino acids: CSVSSGQETQYF. Full variable domain (missing parts from reference TRBV29-1 and TRBJ2-5): SAVISQKPSRDICQRGTSLTIQCQVDSQVTMMFWYRQQPGQSLTLIATANQGSEATYESGFVIDKFPISRPNLTFSTLTVSNMSPEDSSIYLCSVSSGQETQYFGPGTRLLVL.

This sequence joins TRBV10-3 and TRBJ2-7; 9 positions match TRBD1. The CDR3 totals 16 residues. The germline V gene encodes CDR1 ENHRY and CDR2 SYGVKD. Trimming at V came to 5 bases and at J to 2 bases, leaving 10 bases not matched to a gene. CDR3 bases: TGTGCCATCAGTCGTACAGGGACAGGGCAAACCTACGAGCAGTACGTC. It yields the protein CAISRTGTGQTYEQYV.

V usage is TRBV27 and J usage is TRBJ1-6, with D unresolved. This CDR3 is built from 13 residues. Per germline, CDR1 MNHEY and CDR2 SMNVEV (reference sequence). V lost 5 bases to trimming and J lost 5 bases, with 7 bases between them. CDR3 coding DNA: TGTGCCAGCAGTACAGCAGATAATTCACCCCTCCACTTT. Protein sequence: CASSTADNSPLHF.

CDR3 nucleotides: TGTGCCAGCAGCCCGCGGCGGGGACTAGCGGGAGCCGGCTACGAGCAGTACTTC. It is translated as CASSPRRGLAGAGYEQYF. The gene calls are TRBV7-8 and TRBJ2-7; 14 nucleotides line up with TRBD2. This CDR3 contains 18 residues. Germline V lookup: CDR1 SGHVS, CDR2 FQNEAQ. The V and J ends lost 5 bases and 3 bases, in that order; junction bases with no gene match: 12.

The gene calls are TRBV5-4 and TRBJ2-7; 7 bases fit TRBD1. Germline trimming cut 4 bases from V and 3 bases from J; bases unmatched to any gene: 13. From germline, CDR1 is SGHNT and CDR2 YYREEE (reference sequence). The CDR3 extends over 16 amino acids. The CDR3 spells CASSHPTGTEHYEQYF. The DNA for the CDR3 is TGTGCCAGCAGCCACCCCACCGGGACAGAGCACTACGAGCAGTACTTC.

The rearrangement joins TRBV15 to TRBJ2-3, with D tentatively TRBD1 (6 bases). Trimming took 0 bases from V and 3 from J, leaving 10 bases between them. The CDR3 is 15 residues long. Per the germline V gene, CDR1 is LNHNV and CDR2 is YYDKDF (reference sequence). In nucleotides, the CDR3 is TGTGCCACCAGCAGAGATGGGGGCTTAACAGATACGCAGTATTTT. Amino acids: CATSRDGGLTDTQYF.

The gene calls are TRBV28 and TRBJ2-7; 7 bases map to TRBD1. Trimming cost V 5 bases and J 4 bases; bases outside gene matches: 11. The V gene's germline CDR1 is MDHEN and CDR2 SYDVKM. The CDR3 runs 15 residues. The CDR3 here is CASSPQFGTAYEQYF. The CDR3 DNA reads as TGTGCCAGCAGTCCCCAATTCGGGACAGCATACGAGCAGTACTTC.

The chain has TRBV12-5 and TRBJ1-5, with D tentatively TRBD1 (6 bases). Germline CDR1 is LGHNT and CDR2 is FRNRAP. This CDR3 spans 13 amino acids. Trimming shortened V by 6 bases and J by 2 bases, and 8 bases separated the two germline ends. CDR3 sequence (DNA): TGTGCTAGTGGCAGGGGCGGCAATCAGCCCCAGCATTTT. Residues: CASGRGGNQPQHF.

The chain recombines TRBV9 with TRBJ2-1; TRBD2 agrees at 12 bases. The CDR3 contains 14 residues. The germline gives CDR1 SGDLS, CDR2 YYNGEE. V trimming: 0 bases; J trimming: 15 bases; junction bases outside the gene matches: 7. The CDR3 protein is CASSVERLAGVLFF. For the CDR3, the DNA is TGTGCCAGCAGCGTAGAAAGACTAGCGGGAGTTTTGTTCTTC.

This sequence joins TRBV27 and TRBJ1-5, with TRBD1 matching 8 bases. Looked up from germline, CDR1 is MNHEY and CDR2 is SMNVEV (reference sequence). V trimming: 2 bases; J trimming: 0 bases; junction bases outside the gene matches: 3. The CDR3 is 16 residues long. The CDR3 sequence: CASSLRQGISNQPQHF. The DNA for the CDR3 is TGTGCCAGCAGTTTACGACAGGGGATTAGCAATCAGCCCCAGCATTTT.